The sequence of this T cell receptor (beta chain) was determined in a study of T cells expressing NK-cell markers. Notes on the study in general: These clonotypes also led the CD3+CD56-NKG2C+ fraction in a few donors. A range of about 1.0-7.5% of CD8+ T cells consisted of dominant NKG2C+ clonotypes in roughly 6 donors. Uncertainty persisted over the HCMV specificity of expanded NKG2C+ T cell clones.

CDR3 size: 13 residues. The germline gives CDR1 MNHNY, CDR2 SVGAGI (reference sequence). TCR beta cDNA was generated via 5'RACE template switching incorporating UMIs. TCRdb re-called the 5' RACE reads; every CDR3 protein appears as one record, without DNA. This listing includes 400,000 to 450,000 distinct CDR3 sequences. With respect to this clonotype: Its target is unknown.

The sequence derives from a woman aged 18-70 years in good health. This chain links TRBV6-6 with TRBJ1-5. The sample consisted of blood T cells: a sorted CD56 or NKG2C T cell subset, CD4+ or CD8+ T cells, or bulk PBMC T cells (not recorded which). The CDR3 spells CASSYSLDQPQHF.